This TCR beta chain was obtained from a study of patients and donors after allogeneic stem cell transplantation. TCRdb independently ran MiXCR on the RT-PCR reads; one entry per CDR3 protein. The sample lists about 88,000 distinct CDR3 sequences, under 50% occurring once. This CDR3 has 12 amino acids. The V end lost 6 bases, the J end lost 3 bases, and 9 bases lay between the germline ends. Germline V gene data show CDR1 as MNHEY and CDR2 as SMNVEV (reference sequence). J is TRBJ2-7 and V is TRBV27; D perhaps matches TRBD1 (6 bases). The receptor comes from a human donor who was either an allogeneic HSCT recipient or a stem cell or donor lymphocyte infusion donor (not recorded which). It is not recorded whose cells these are; they may come from a transplant donor. Sequenced input: blood, either unsorted or a sorted T cell fraction (not recorded which). CDR3 residues: CASSADSYEQYF. The CDR3 DNA sequence: TGTGCCAGCAGCGCGGACAGCTACGAGCAGTACTTC.